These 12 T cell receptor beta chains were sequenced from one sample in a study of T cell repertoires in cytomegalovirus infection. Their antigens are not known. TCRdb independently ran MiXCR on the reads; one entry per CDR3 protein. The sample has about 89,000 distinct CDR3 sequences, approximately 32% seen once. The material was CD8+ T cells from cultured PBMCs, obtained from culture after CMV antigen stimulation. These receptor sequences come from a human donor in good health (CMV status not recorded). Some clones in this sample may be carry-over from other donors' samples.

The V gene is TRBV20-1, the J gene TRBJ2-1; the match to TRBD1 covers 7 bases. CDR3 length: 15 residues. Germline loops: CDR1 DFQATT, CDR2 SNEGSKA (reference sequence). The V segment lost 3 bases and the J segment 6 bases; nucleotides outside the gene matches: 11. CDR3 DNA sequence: TGCAGTGCTAGGGAGTTAACTTGGGACAGCAATGAGCAGTTCTTC. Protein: CSARELTWDSNEQFF.

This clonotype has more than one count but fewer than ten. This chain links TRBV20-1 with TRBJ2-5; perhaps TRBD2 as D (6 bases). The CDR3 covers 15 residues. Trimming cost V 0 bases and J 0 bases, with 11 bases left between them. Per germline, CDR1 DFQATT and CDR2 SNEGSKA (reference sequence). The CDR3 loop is CSARDWRGNQETQYF. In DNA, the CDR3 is TGCAGTGCTAGAGATTGGAGGGGCAACCAAGAGACCCAGTACTTC.

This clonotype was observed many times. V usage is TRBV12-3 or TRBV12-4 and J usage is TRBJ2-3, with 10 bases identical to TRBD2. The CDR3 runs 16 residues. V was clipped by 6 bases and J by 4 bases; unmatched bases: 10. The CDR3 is CASRKRGGYNPDTQYF. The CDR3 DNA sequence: TGTGCCAGCAGGAAGCGGGGGGGCTACAATCCAGATACGCAGTATTTT.

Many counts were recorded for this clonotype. The CDR3 loop is CASSLGPGEEAFF. CDR3 bases: TGTGCCAGCAGCTTAGGACCCGGGGAAGAAGCTTTCTTT. This chain uses TRBV7-9 with TRBJ1-1, with D uncertain. V lost 1 base to trimming and J lost 8 bases, with 11 bases between them. Germline V CDR1 and CDR2: SEHNR, FQNEAQ (reference sequence). This CDR3 is 13 amino acids long.

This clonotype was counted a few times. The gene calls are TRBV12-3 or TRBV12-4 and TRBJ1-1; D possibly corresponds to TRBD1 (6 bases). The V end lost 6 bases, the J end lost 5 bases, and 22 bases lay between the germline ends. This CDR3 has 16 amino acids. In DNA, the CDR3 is TGTGCCAGCAGCGACCTGGTAGGGGGTAGGAAGACTGAAGCTTTCTTT. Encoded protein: CASSDLVGGRKTEAFF.

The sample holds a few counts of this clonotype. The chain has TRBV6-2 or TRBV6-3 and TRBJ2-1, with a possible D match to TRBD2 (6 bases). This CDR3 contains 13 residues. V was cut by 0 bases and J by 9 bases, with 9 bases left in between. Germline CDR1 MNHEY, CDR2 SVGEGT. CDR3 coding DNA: TGTGCCAGCAGTTACTCGGGGGGTCGTGAGCAGTTCTTC. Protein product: CASSYSGGREQFF.

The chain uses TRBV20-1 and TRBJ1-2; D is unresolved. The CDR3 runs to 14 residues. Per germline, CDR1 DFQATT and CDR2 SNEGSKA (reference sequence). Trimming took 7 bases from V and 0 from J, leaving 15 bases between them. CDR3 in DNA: TGCAGTGAGGTTAGGGATTTAGCTAACTATGGCTACACCTTC. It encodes CSEVRDLANYGYTF.

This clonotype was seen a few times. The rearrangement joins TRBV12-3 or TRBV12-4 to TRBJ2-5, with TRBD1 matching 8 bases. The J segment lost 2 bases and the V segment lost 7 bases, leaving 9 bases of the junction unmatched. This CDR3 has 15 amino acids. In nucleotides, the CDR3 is TGTGCCAGCACCTCGACAGGGGATTGGCAAGAGACCCAGTACTTC. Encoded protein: CASTSTGDWQETQYF.

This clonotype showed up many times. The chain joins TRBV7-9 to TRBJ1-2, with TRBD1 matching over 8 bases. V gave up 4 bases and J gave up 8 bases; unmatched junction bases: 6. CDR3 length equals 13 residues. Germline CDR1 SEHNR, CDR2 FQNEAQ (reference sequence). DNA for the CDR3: TGTGCCAGCAGCTCACAGGGGGTAGACGGCTACACCTTC. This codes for CASSSQGVDGYTF.

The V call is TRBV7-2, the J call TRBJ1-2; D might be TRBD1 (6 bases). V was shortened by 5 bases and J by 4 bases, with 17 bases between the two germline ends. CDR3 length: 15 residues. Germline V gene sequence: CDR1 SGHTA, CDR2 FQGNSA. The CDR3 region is CASSPGVGQAYGYTF. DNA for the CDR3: TGTGCCAGCAGCCCGGGGGTGGGACAAGCCTATGGCTACACCTTC.

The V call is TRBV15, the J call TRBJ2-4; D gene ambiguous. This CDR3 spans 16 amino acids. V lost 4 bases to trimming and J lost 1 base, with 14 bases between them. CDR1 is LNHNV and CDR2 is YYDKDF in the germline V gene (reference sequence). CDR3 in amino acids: CATSTPRASAKNIQYF. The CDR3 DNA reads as TGTGCCACCAGCACCCCTCGGGCCTCGGCCAAAAACATTCAGTACTTC. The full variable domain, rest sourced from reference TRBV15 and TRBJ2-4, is DAMVIQNPRYQVTQFGKPVTLSCSQTLNHNVMYWYQQKSSQAPKLLFHYYDKDFNNEADTPDNFQSRRPNTSFCFLDIRSPGLGDTAMYLCATSTPRASAKNIQYFGAGTRLSVL.

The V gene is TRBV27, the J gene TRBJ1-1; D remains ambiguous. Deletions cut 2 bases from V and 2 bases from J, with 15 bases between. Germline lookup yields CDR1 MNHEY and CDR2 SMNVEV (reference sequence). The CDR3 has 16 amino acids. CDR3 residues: CASSLALTLKNTEAFF. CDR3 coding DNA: TGTGCCAGCAGTTTAGCCTTGACCCTTAAAAACACTGAAGCTTTCTTT.